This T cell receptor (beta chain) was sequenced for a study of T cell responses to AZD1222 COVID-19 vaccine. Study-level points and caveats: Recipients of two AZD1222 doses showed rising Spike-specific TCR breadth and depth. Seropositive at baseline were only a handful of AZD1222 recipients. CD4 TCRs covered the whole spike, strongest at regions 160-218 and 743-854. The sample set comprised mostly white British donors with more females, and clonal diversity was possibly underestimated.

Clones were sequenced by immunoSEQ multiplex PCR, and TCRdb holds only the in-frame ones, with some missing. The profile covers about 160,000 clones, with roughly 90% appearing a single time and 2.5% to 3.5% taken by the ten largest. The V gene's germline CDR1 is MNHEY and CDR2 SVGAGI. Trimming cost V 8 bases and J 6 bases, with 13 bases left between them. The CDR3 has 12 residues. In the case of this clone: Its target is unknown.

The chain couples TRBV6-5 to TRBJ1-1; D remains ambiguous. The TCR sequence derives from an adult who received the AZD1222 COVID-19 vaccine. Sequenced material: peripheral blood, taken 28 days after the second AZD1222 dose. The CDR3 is CASVGSGAEAFF. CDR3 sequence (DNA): TGTGCCAGCGTTGGTTCGGGCGCTGAAGCTTTCTTT.